Presented here are 5 T cell receptor beta chains from one specimen sequenced in a study of blood T cell repertoires in COVID-19 (TCRdb year 2020). Receptor libraries were prepared by the immunoSEQ multiplex PCR assay. What TCRdb holds here is the immuneACCESS table cut down to in-frame rearrangements. Part of the clones is not present; checked against another copy, under half of the missing clones reflect an unresolved V gene, and the others are unexplained. This sample has roughly 97,000 clones in its table, and approximately 91% of those were observed once. The biggest ten clones account for approximately 5% of the sample. Source material: peripheral blood. The receptors here all came from a human donor in a cohort sampled during active COVID-19.

The chain is built from TRBV24-1 and TRBJ2-3, with a possible D match to TRBD2 (5 bases). Germline loops: CDR1 KGHDR, CDR2 SFDVKD. The CDR3 totals 11 residues. V was cut by 3 bases and J by 13 bases, with 10 bases left in between. DNA of the CDR3: TGTGCCACCAGTGATACCTCGAGGGAGTATTTT. The encoded protein is CATSDTSREYF.

This chain links TRBV2 with TRBJ2-1, with 7 nucleotides matching TRBD2. The ends lost 3 bases at V and 15 bases at J; junction bases unmatched: 8. The CDR3 contains 12 residues. Germline V gene lookup returns CDR1 SNHLY and CDR2 FYNNEI. CDR3 protein: CASSDRETSRFF. CDR3 sequence (DNA): TGTGCCAGCAGTGATCGGGAGACTAGCAGGTTCTTC.

The chain uses TRBV10-2 and TRBJ2-3; 15 nucleotides align to TRBD2. This CDR3 spans 16 amino acids. Germline CDR1 and CDR2: WSHSY and SAAADI. The CDR3 bases are TGCGCTGGGACTAGCGGGGGGCCTAAACGCACAGATACGCAGTATTTT. It specifies CAGTSGGPKRTDTQYF.

V and J are TRBV28 and TRBJ1-3; D gene uncertain. The ends were cut back, 2 bases at V and 2 bases at J, with 7 bases in the middle. Germline V gene data show CDR1 as MDHEN and CDR2 as SYDVKM. The CDR3 spans 14 residues. DNA for the CDR3: TGTGCCAGCAGTTTAGAGCTTGCTGGAAACACCATATATTTT. Translated, it gives CASSLELAGNTIYF.

The rearrangement joins TRBV19 to TRBJ2-3; TRBD1 aligns across 8 bases. The trim removed 4 bases at V and 3 bases at J, leaving 6 bases unmatched. The germline CDR1 and CDR2 sequences are LNHDA and SQIVND (reference sequence). The CDR3 contains 15 residues. The CDR3 DNA follows: TGTGCCAGTAGTAAGACAGGGGTGAATACAGATACGCAGTATTTT. It translates to CASSKTGVNTDTQYF.